The 23 T cell receptor beta chains in this list originate from one sample, sequenced in a study of blood T cell repertoires in COVID-19. Sequencing used immunoSEQ multiplex PCR; TCRdb keeps in-frame clones, though not all of them. The profile shows over 300,000 clones, more than 80% of them singletons. Material for sequencing was peripheral blood. Source of these receptors: a man in his forties or fifties with acute or convalescent COVID-19.

The chain is built from TRBV5-4 and TRBJ1-3; tentatively, D is TRBD1 (6 bases). The ends were cut back, 9 bases at V and 4 bases at J, with 8 bases in the middle. The CDR3 extends over 11 amino acids. Looked up from germline, CDR1 is SGHNT and CDR2 is YYREEE (reference sequence). CDR3 residues: CATGQGNTIYF. CDR3 sequence (DNA): TGTGCCACCGGACAGGGAAACACCATATATTTT. The entire variable domain, with the rest obtained from reference TRBV5-4 and TRBJ1-3, is as follows: ETGVTQSPTHLIKTRGQQVTLRCSSQSGHNTVSWYQQALGQGPQFIFQYYREEENGRGNFPPRFSGLQFPNYSSELNVNALELDDSALYLCATGQGNTIYFGEGSWLTVV.

The sample holds one count of this clone. V usage is TRBV4-1 and J usage is TRBJ2-1; 10 bases line up with TRBD2. CDR3 length equals 18 residues. Germline V gene data show CDR1 as MGHRA and CDR2 as YSYEKL. Germline trimming cut 3 bases from V and 10 bases from J; bases unmatched to any gene: 18. CDR3 in DNA: TGCGCCAGCAGCCACCAATACCAAAGCGGGAGGGCCAGCCGAGAGCAGTTCTTC. Residues: CASSHQYQSGRASREQFF.

The chain combines TRBV18 with TRBJ2-5; 7 nucleotides line up with TRBD1. CDR3 length: 15 residues. V lost 6 bases to trimming and J lost 5 bases; unmatched junction nucleotides: 12. CDR1 and CDR2 (germline): KGHSH, LQKENI. CDR3 sequence: CASSGETGNVETQYF. The CDR3 DNA reads as TGTGCCAGCTCCGGGGAGACAGGGAATGTGGAGACCCAGTACTTC.

The gene calls are TRBV11-2 and TRBJ2-5; TRBD1 agrees at 10 bases. The V gene's germline CDR1 is SGHAT and CDR2 FQNNGV. V lost 0 bases, J lost 4 bases, and 11 bases stayed unmatched. The CDR3 runs to 18 residues. Written as DNA, the CDR3 is TGTGCCAGCAGCTTAGATTTCTCTCGGACAGGGGGAAGAGAGACCCAGTACTTC. Amino acid sequence: CASSLDFSRTGGRETQYF.

This clone has a single count. J is TRBJ2-4 and V is TRBV7-9; D perhaps matches TRBD1 (6 bases). CDR1 is SEHNR, CDR2 FQNEAQ, per germline (reference sequence). Trimming removed 3 bases at V and 3 bases at J, with 15 bases between. The CDR3 contains 16 residues. The CDR3, as DNA: TGTGCCAGCAGCTTTCTCGGGACAAATTTCAAAAACATTCAGTACTTC. Encoded protein: CASSFLGTNFKNIQYF. The full variable domain, completed using reference TRBV7-9 and TRBJ2-4, is DTGVSQNPRHKITKRGQNVTFRCDPISEHNRLYWYRQTLGQGPEFLTYFQNEAQLEKSRLLSDRFSAERPKGSFSTLEIQRTEQGDSAMYLCASSFLGTNFKNIQYFGAGTRLSVL.

The chain has TRBV28 and TRBJ2-1; perhaps TRBD1 as D (6 bases). Per the germline V gene, CDR1 is MDHEN and CDR2 is SYDVKM. The CDR3 has 13 residues. V lost 4 bases, J lost 12 bases, and 16 bases lay in between. CDR3 DNA: TGTGCCAGCAGTTCCAGGACAGTCGGTGTGCAGTTCTTC. It is translated as CASSSRTVGVQFF.

The CDR3: CASSEGRRWGTGDNEQFF. The CDR3 DNA is TGTGCCAGCAGTGAAGGCAGGCGTTGGGGGACAGGTGACAATGAGCAGTTCTTC. This chain links TRBV6-1 with TRBJ2-1, with 8 bases lining up with TRBD1. CDR3 length: 18 amino acids. The V segment lost 1 base and the J segment 5 bases; nucleotides outside the gene matches: 13. CDR1 and CDR2 (germline): MNHNS, SASEGT.

The chain recombines TRBV6-1 with TRBJ1-3, with D uncertain. CDR1 and CDR2 (germline): MNHNS, SASEGT. V lost 3 bases to trimming and J lost 0 bases, with 9 bases between them. The CDR3 has 15 residues. CDR3 in DNA: TGTGCCAGCAGTGAGCGGTTAAGCTCTGGAAACACCATATATTTT. Its translation: CASSERLSSGNTIYF.

This rearrangement joins TRBV4-2 to TRBJ1-5; D is uncertain. V lost 8 bases to trimming and J lost 6 bases, with 20 bases between them. Germline loops: CDR1 LGHNA, CDR2 YNFKEQ. The CDR3 consists of 15 residues. The CDR3: CASGEVEGSGQPQHF. The CDR3 nucleotides read TGTGCCAGCGGGGAGGTCGAAGGGTCCGGTCAGCCCCAGCATTTT.

The chain uses TRBV6-1 and TRBJ1-5; 11 nucleotides match TRBD1. The germline V gene has CDR1 MNHNS and CDR2 SASEGT. Trimming removed 3 bases from V and 5 bases from J; junction bases left unmatched: 6. The CDR3 length is 16 residues. CDR3 nucleotide sequence: TGTGCCAGCAGTGACGGGGACAGGGGGATGGATCAGCCCCAGCATTTT. Protein product: CASSDGDRGMDQPQHF.

The V call is TRBV28, the J call TRBJ1-2; D gene unclear. This CDR3 region has 13 residues. Germline V lookup: CDR1 MDHEN, CDR2 SYDVKM. V lost 6 bases, J lost 9 bases, and 17 bases lay in between. The CDR3 DNA is TGTGCCAGCAGATTACCTGATGGAGGCCGCTACACCTTC. Amino acids: CASRLPDGGRYTF.

V gene TRBV7-9 combines with J gene TRBJ2-3, with a weak D call TRBD2 (6 bases). Germline CDR1 SEHNR, CDR2 FQNEAQ (reference sequence). The CDR3 spans 18 residues. Trimming took 2 bases from V and 2 from J, leaving 20 bases between them. CDR3 nucleotide sequence: TGTGCCAGCAGCTTACCTTCCGGGCCAGGACTATCCACAGATACGCAGTATTTT. It codes for CASSLPSGPGLSTDTQYF.

This rearrangement joins TRBV6-5 to TRBJ1-1; 7 positions agree with TRBD1. The junction had 7 bases not matched to a gene; V was cut back by 7 bases and J by 2 bases. Germline CDR1 reads MNHEY; CDR2 reads SVGAGI. There are 14 residues in the CDR3. The CDR3 nucleotides are TGTGCCAGCACCCCCGACAGGGACAACACTGAAGCTTTCTTT. Encoded protein: CASTPDRDNTEAFF.

This clone was seen more than once but under ten times. The genes are TRBV6-5 and TRBJ2-1; 9 nucleotides match TRBD2. The CDR3 extends over 14 amino acids. The J segment lost 2 bases and the V segment lost 7 bases, leaving 3 bases of the junction unmatched. Germline CDR1 and CDR2: MNHEY and SVGAGI. CDR3: CASIASGAYNEQFF. CDR3 in DNA: TGTGCCAGCATAGCTAGCGGGGCCTACAATGAGCAGTTCTTC.

The V call is TRBV20-1, the J call TRBJ2-3; 7 bases line up with TRBD2. The CDR3 covers 15 residues. Unmatched junction bases numbered 10, after V lost 3 bases and J lost 4 bases. Germline CDR1 DFQATT, CDR2 SNEGSKA (reference sequence). The CDR3 spells CSASSDGEGSDTQYF. As DNA, the CDR3 is TGCAGTGCTAGTTCGGACGGGGAGGGGTCAGATACGCAGTATTTT.

The chain is built from TRBV24-1 and TRBJ2-1; TRBD1 is a possible D gene (6 bases). This CDR3 is built from 15 residues. CDR1 and CDR2 (germline): KGHDR, SFDVKD. The V end lost 5 bases, the J end lost 0 bases, and 10 bases lay between the germline ends. The CDR3 DNA is TGTGCCACCAGTGTTCCAGGGGTCTCCTACAATGAGCAGTTCTTC. It translates to CATSVPGVSYNEQFF.

The V gene is TRBV7-8, the J gene TRBJ2-3; 11 bases line up with TRBD2. V lost 6 bases to trimming and J lost 2 bases; unmatched junction nucleotides: 7. Per germline, CDR1 SGHVS and CDR2 FQNEAQ. CDR3 length equals 16 residues. The DNA of the CDR3 is TGTGCCAGCAGGGAAACTAGCGGGAGAGACACAGATACGCAGTATTTT. Its translation: CASRETSGRDTDTQYF.

The chain has TRBV13 and TRBJ2-2; 16 bases line up with TRBD2. The CDR3 extends over 16 amino acids. V was clipped by 4 bases and J by 8 bases; unmatched bases: 4. From germline, CDR1 is PRHDT and CDR2 FYEKMQ (reference sequence). The CDR3 nucleotides read TGTGCCAGCAGCTCGCCGGGACTAGCGGGAGGGGGGGAGCTGTTTTTT. Residues: CASSSPGLAGGGELFF.

The gene calls are TRBV10-1 and TRBJ2-1; 13 bases map to TRBD2. The CDR3 runs 15 residues. V lost 5 bases, J lost 6 bases, and 4 bases stayed unmatched. Germline CDR1 reads WNHNN; CDR2 reads SYGVQD (reference sequence). The CDR3 DNA sequence: TGCGCCAGCAGTCCCGGGACTAGCGGGATCAATGAGCAGTTCTTC. It translates to CASSPGTSGINEQFF.

This chain connects TRBV2 to TRBJ2-1; 9 bases match TRBD1. V lost 6 bases and J lost 7; bases outside the gene matches: 13. The CDR3 is 16 residues long. Germline lookup yields CDR1 SNHLY and CDR2 FYNNEI. CDR3 residues: CASSGRRDRVRNEQFF. The CDR3 region has the DNA TGTGCCAGCAGCGGAAGGCGGGACAGGGTGAGGAATGAGCAGTTCTTC.

This clone is a singleton in its sample. This chain joins TRBV6-6 and TRBJ1-4; no definite D call. CDR1 is MNHNY, CDR2 SVGAGI, per germline (reference sequence). Trimming took 7 bases from V and 0 from J, leaving 9 bases between them. The CDR3 has 14 residues. DNA of the CDR3: TGTGCCAGCACTTCCCCGGCAACTAATGAAAAACTGTTTTTT. It specifies CASTSPATNEKLFF.

The CDR3 bases are TGTGCCAGCAGTTATGGAGGGGGCGAAGTTGAAAAACTGTTTTTT. Its protein product is CASSYGGGEVEKLFF. This chain links TRBV6-2 or TRBV6-3 with TRBJ1-4, with 7 bases fitting TRBD1. This CDR3 spans 15 amino acids. The germline CDR1 and CDR2 sequences are MNHEY and SVGEGT. V lost 3 bases, J lost 7 bases, and 8 bases stayed unmatched.

This rearrangement joins TRBV3-1 (or the pseudogene TRBV3-2) to TRBJ1-6, with no clear D. V lost 1 base and J 0 bases, leaving 10 bases between the germline ends. This CDR3 has 17 amino acids. Per the germline V gene, CDR1 is LGHDT and CDR2 is YNNKEL (reference sequence). The CDR3 is CASSQGLASSYNSPLHF. For the CDR3, the DNA is TGTGCCAGCAGCCAAGGTCTAGCTAGCTCCTATAATTCACCCCTCCACTTT.